This passage covers 11 T cell receptor beta chains from one sample sequenced in a study of cytomegalovirus exposure and HLA in healthy donors. In the PCR, 60 Vbeta and 13 Jbeta primers were used. The repertoire was sequenced with immunoSEQ multiplex PCR; TCRdb's copy has only in-frame clones and lacks some. The specimen's table records 130,000 to 150,000 clones. What was sequenced was PBMCs. The receptors stem from a male donor in good health and CMV-seronegative.

J is TRBJ1-3 and V is TRBV6-1; no clear D. The germline V and J ends were trimmed by 8 bases and 0 bases, with 14 bases remaining between them. Germline V lookup: CDR1 MNHNS, CDR2 SASEGT. The CDR3 runs 15 residues. The chain's CDR3 is CASRLEPHSGNTIYF. In nucleotides, the CDR3 is TGTGCCAGCCGGCTAGAACCGCACTCTGGAAACACCATATATTTT.

The gene calls are TRBV5-1 and TRBJ1-1, with unresolved D. V lost 2 bases to trimming and J lost 0 bases, with 5 bases between them. CDR3 size: 13 residues. Germline-derived CDR1 and CDR2 are SGHRS and YFSETQ. Written as DNA, the CDR3 is TGCGCCAGCAGCTTCCAGGTGAACACTGAAGCTTTCTTT. This codes for CASSFQVNTEAFF.

The chain is built from TRBV5-6 and TRBJ2-7; D is ambiguous. The germline CDR1 and CDR2 sequences are SGHDT and YYEEEE. V was cut by 7 bases and J by 3 bases, with 14 bases left in between. The CDR3 has 13 amino acids. DNA of the CDR3: TGTGCCAGCCGTAGTCCGTTCGGCTACGAGCAGTACTTC. This translates into CASRSPFGYEQYF.

The chain combines TRBV2 with TRBJ1-2; D uncertain. The germline V gene has CDR1 SNHLY and CDR2 FYNNEI. Trimming took off 4 bases at V and 0 bases at J, with 15 bases between the two ends. The CDR3 extends over 16 amino acids. CDR3 loop: CASSGTASSANYGYTF. The CDR3 DNA is TGTGCCAGCAGTGGGACTGCATCTTCAGCTAACTATGGCTACACCTTC.

The chain is built from TRBV7-2 and TRBJ2-7; tentative D call: TRBD2 (5 bases). Germline CDR1 is SGHTA and CDR2 is FQGNSA. CDR3 length: 15 residues. Trimming left V 6 bases short and J 7 bases short, with 22 bases between. The CDR3 sequence: CASSPRESYMGEQYF. The CDR3 DNA reads TGTGCCAGCAGTCCTAGGGAGTCTTATATGGGGGAGCAGTACTTC.

The chain is built from TRBV7-2 and TRBJ1-1; D is perhaps TRBD1 (5 bases). Trimming pared 0 bases from V and 1 base from J, leaving 9 bases between. Looked up from germline, CDR1 is SGHTA and CDR2 is FQGNSA. The CDR3 consists of 15 residues. The CDR3 protein is CASSLAGRANTEAFF. The CDR3 nucleotides read TGTGCCAGCAGCTTAGCCGGCAGGGCGAACACTGAAGCTTTCTTT.

The rearrangement uses TRBV27 and TRBJ2-7; no definite D call. The CDR3 is 11 amino acids. Trimming cost V 5 bases and J 3 bases, with 5 bases left between them. Germline CDR1 is MNHEY and CDR2 is SMNVEV (reference sequence). The CDR3 protein is CASSTHYEQYF. DNA of the CDR3: TGTGCCAGCAGTACTCACTACGAGCAGTACTTC.

J is TRBJ1-1 and V is TRBV7-6; 7 bases align to TRBD1. J lost 1 base, V lost 3 bases, and 14 bases had no gene match. The germline gives CDR1 SGHVS, CDR2 FNYEAQ. CDR3 length: 18 amino acids. The CDR3: CASSFLVPGQMPNTEAFF. The CDR3, as DNA: TGTGCCAGCAGCTTCCTCGTCCCGGGACAGATGCCGAACACTGAAGCTTTCTTT.

V gene TRBV4-2 combines with J gene TRBJ1-2, with D hard to call. Trimming left V 4 bases short and J 3 bases short, with 12 bases between. The CDR3 length is 14 residues. Germline V lookup: CDR1 LGHNA, CDR2 YNFKEQ. CDR3 loop: CASSRMRDDYGYTF. The DNA for the CDR3 is TGTGCCAGCAGCCGGATGAGGGATGACTATGGCTACACCTTC.

The chain carries TRBV18 and TRBJ2-1, with D uncertain. The CDR3 extends over 17 amino acids. Deletions cut 4 bases from V and 5 bases from J, with 21 bases between. Germline lookup yields CDR1 KGHSH and CDR2 LQKENI. As DNA, the CDR3 is TGTGCCAGCTCACTCATCCGGGTCCTGACGATGGACAATGAGCAGTTCTTC. This translates into CASSLIRVLTMDNEQFF.

The chain couples TRBV29-1 to TRBJ1-2; 9 positions match TRBD1. Germline trimming cut 4 bases from V and 3 bases from J; bases unmatched to any gene: 3. Germline CDR1 SQVTM, CDR2 ANQGSEA. The CDR3 sequence is 13 residues long. CDR3 coding DNA: TGCAGCGTTGTAACAGGGGGCGACTATGGCTACACCTTC. It yields the protein CSVVTGGDYGYTF.